Presented here are 30 T cell receptor beta chains from one specimen sequenced in a study of T cells in Graves' hyperthyroidism and ophthalmopathy. RNA transcripts provided the source from which TCR beta CDR3 regions were amplified. Initially, a first-round RT-PCR of the TCR CDR3 employed the HTBI primer set. In TCRdb, the multiplex PCR reads were re-called with MiXCR into one record per CDR3 protein. The profile shows some 360,000 distinct CDR3 sequences, 11% to 15% of them singletons. Sequencing was performed on blood. These receptor sequences come from an older woman with Graves' hyperthyroidism.

There are a few counts of this clonotype. This chain connects TRBV10-3 to TRBJ2-7; 10 bases line up with TRBD2. Unmatched junction bases numbered 5, after V lost 10 bases and J lost 2 bases. Germline-derived CDR1 and CDR2 are ENHRY and SYGVKD. The length of the CDR3 is 13 residues. CDR3 nucleotides: TGTGCCACAACCGGACTAGCGGCCTACGAGCAGTACTTC. Amino acid sequence: CATTGLAAYEQYF.

This clonotype was counted only a few times. This sequence joins TRBV27 and TRBJ2-1; D gene ambiguous. The CDR3 runs 12 residues. Germline CDR1 reads MNHEY; CDR2 reads SMNVEV (reference sequence). Trimming left V 2 bases short and J 10 bases short, with 9 bases between. The CDR3 loop is CASSLTGWEQFF. Written as DNA, the CDR3 is TGTGCCAGCAGTTTAACGGGTTGGGAGCAGTTCTTC.

The chain couples TRBV7-9 to TRBJ1-5; D unresolved. V was trimmed by 1 base and J by 6 bases, leaving 4 bases between them. CDR3 size: 12 residues. The germline CDR1 and CDR2 sequences are SEHNR and FQNEAQ (reference sequence). CDR3 residues: CASSLDSQPQHF. CDR3 sequence (DNA): TGTGCCAGCAGCTTAGACTCTCAGCCCCAGCATTTT.

This clonotype occurred many times. The CDR3 is CASSEWMRETQYF. CDR3 nucleotide sequence: TGTGCCAGCAGTGAATGGATGAGGGAGACCCAGTACTTC. The gene calls are TRBV2 and TRBJ2-5; D gene ambiguous. The CDR3 has 13 residues. V was clipped by 2 bases and J by 5 bases, with 9 bases between them. Germline CDR1 SNHLY, CDR2 FYNNEI.

This clonotype has ten or more counts. The chain combines TRBV11-3 with TRBJ1-4, with a weak D call TRBD1 (5 bases). The germline gives CDR1 SGHNT, CDR2 YENEEA. Between the trimmed V and J ends, which lost 10 bases and 7 bases, there was a span of 13 bases. CDR3 length equals 12 residues. CDR3 sequence (DNA): TGTGCCACCGCGGGGGGAGGTGAAAAACTGTTTTTT. It translates to CATAGGGEKLFF.

This clonotype was observed at least ten times. V usage is TRBV7-9 and J usage is TRBJ2-7; 7 bases line up with TRBD1. Germline values: CDR1 SEHNR, CDR2 FQNEAQ (reference sequence). The CDR3 is 15 amino acids. After removal of 0 bases from V and 3 bases from J, the junction contained 5 bases not matched to a gene. The DNA for the CDR3 is TGTGCCAGCAGCTTAGCGTTGGGACAGAGCTACGAGCAGTACTTC. Its translation is CASSLALGQSYEQYF.

This clonotype was seen at least ten times. The V and J genes are TRBV18 and TRBJ2-3, with D unclear. Germline values: CDR1 KGHSH, CDR2 LQKENI. The CDR3 has 14 residues. Trimming cost V 2 bases and J 0 bases, with 6 bases left between them. CDR3 nucleotides: TGTGCCAGCTCACCAACCGCTAGCACAGATACGCAGTATTTT. Translated: CASSPTASTDTQYF.

This clonotype was recorded at least ten times. The chain combines TRBV20-1 with TRBJ2-3; 12 bases are a match to TRBD2. Germline V lookup: CDR1 DFQATT, CDR2 SNEGSKA (reference sequence). The CDR3 runs to 15 residues. Germline trimming cut 6 bases from V and 3 bases from J; bases unmatched to any gene: 7. CDR3 DNA: TGCAGTGCAGAAACCGGGACTAGCGGGACAGATACGCAGTATTTT. As protein: CSAETGTSGTDTQYF.

In its sample, this clonotype was seen a few times. The chain carries TRBV6-1 and TRBJ1-2, with 8 bases that match TRBD1. V lost 0 bases to trimming and J lost 4 bases; unmatched junction nucleotides: 1. This CDR3 is 14 amino acids long. Per germline, CDR1 MNHNS and CDR2 SASEGT. CDR3 nucleotide sequence: TGTGCCAGCAGTGAAGCGCAGGGGGCCTATGGCTACACCTTC. Translation gives CASSEAQGAYGYTF.

In this sample, this clonotype turned up many times. This chain uses TRBV12-3 or TRBV12-4 with TRBJ1-1; no clear D gene. Trimming stripped 5 bases from V and 3 bases from J, with 19 bases between. The CDR3 is made up of 16 amino acids. CDR3 in DNA: TGTGCCAGCAGTCCCGGACCAGGTAGATTCGACACTGAAGCTTTCTTT. Protein sequence: CASSPGPGRFDTEAFF.

This clonotype appeared a few times. This chain connects TRBV6-1 to TRBJ2-7, with D perhaps TRBD1 (5 bases). V was trimmed by 11 bases and J by 7 bases, leaving 18 bases between them. Germline values: CDR1 MNHNS, CDR2 SASEGT. The CDR3 is 12 residues long. The CDR3 sequence: CASQGTLLEQYF. The CDR3 DNA follows: TGTGCCTCCCAGGGAACCCTCCTGGAGCAGTACTTC.

A remark on this clonotype: This clone may be a read error of a much larger clone one base away. CDR3 bases: TGTGCCTGGGGGGGGCCAGACAGGGTCTTAGGGCCCCAGCATTTT. Translation gives CAWGGPDRVLGPQHF. The chain combines TRBV30 with TRBJ1-5, with 7 bases fitting TRBD1. From germline, CDR1 is GTSNPN and CDR2 SVGIG (reference sequence). CDR3 length: 15 amino acids. The ends lost 5 bases at V and 9 bases at J; junction bases unmatched: 16.

This clonotype was seen ten or more times. The rearrangement uses TRBV11-2 and TRBJ2-1, with D possibly matching TRBD2 (5 bases). Per the germline V gene, CDR1 is SGHAT and CDR2 is FQNNGV. Trimming shortened V by 5 bases and J by 13 bases, and 15 bases separated the two germline ends. The CDR3 covers 12 residues. CDR3 residues: CASSPTSGLQFF. CDR3 nucleotides: TGTGCCAGCAGCCCCACCTCCGGACTCCAGTTCTTC.

There are many counts of this clonotype. The chain is built from TRBV3-1 and TRBJ2-3; no clear D. The V gene lost 8 bases and the J gene lost 2 bases, with 14 bases spanning the gap. The CDR3 totals 14 residues. Germline CDR1 is LGHDT and CDR2 is YNNKEL (reference sequence). CDR3 sequence reads: CASGPRWDTDTQYF. The CDR3 DNA follows: TGTGCCAGCGGTCCTAGGTGGGACACAGATACGCAGTATTTT.

This clonotype was seen repeatedly, ten times or more. The gene calls are TRBV20-1 and TRBJ2-5; tentative D call: TRBD1 (5 bases). CDR3 length: 13 amino acids. CDR1 is DFQATT and CDR2 is SNEGSKA in the germline V gene (reference sequence). Trimming pared 3 bases from V and 5 bases from J, leaving 13 bases between. In nucleotides, the CDR3 is TGCAGTGCTAGGACAGATTTACCCGAGACCCAGTACTTC. Its translation: CSARTDLPETQYF.

This clonotype was picked up many times. This rearrangement joins TRBV29-1 to TRBJ2-2; perhaps TRBD1 as D (6 bases). CDR3 length: 14 residues. Trimming pared 6 bases from V and 1 base from J, leaving 12 bases between. The germline V gene encodes CDR1 SQVTM and CDR2 ANQGSEA. The CDR3 region is CSVALDRNTGELFF. The CDR3, as DNA: TGCAGCGTGGCTTTGGACAGGAACACCGGGGAGCTGTTTTTT.

This clonotype was counted at least ten times. J is TRBJ1-4 and V is TRBV28; TRBD1 matches at 9 bases. CDR3 length equals 17 residues. Germline-derived CDR1 and CDR2 are MDHEN and SYDVKM. V lost 6 bases and J lost 0; bases outside the gene matches: 8. The CDR3 DNA sequence: TGTGCCAGCAGCCCCTGGGACAGGGACTCAACTAATGAAAAACTGTTTTTT. Residues: CASSPWDRDSTNEKLFF.

As concerns this clonotype: A much larger clone lies a single base off, so this may be a read error. The rearrangement links TRBV29-1 to TRBJ1-1, with D perhaps matching TRBD1 (6 bases). The CDR3 has 15 amino acids. Germline lookup yields CDR1 SQVTM and CDR2 ANQGSEA. In DNA, the CDR3 is TGCAGCGGGACCAGGGGAGCATTTACGAACACTGGAGCTTTCTTT. Protein: CSGTRGAFTNTGAFF.

This clonotype has a count of ten or more. The rearrangement links TRBV20-1 to TRBJ2-5, with 11 positions matching TRBD2. The ends lost 1 base at V and 1 base at J; junction bases unmatched: 11. From germline, CDR1 is DFQATT and CDR2 SNEGSKA (reference sequence). The CDR3 totals 18 residues. The CDR3 nucleotides read TGCAGTGCTAGAGTCCCCCCCCTGACTAGCGGGACCCAAGAGACCCAGTACTTC. This gives the protein CSARVPPLTSGTQETQYF.

With regard to this clonotype: A much larger clonotype is one base distant, so this may be a read error. The chain employs TRBV20-1 and TRBJ2-1; 8 nucleotides align to TRBD2. CDR1 is DFQATT and CDR2 is SNEGSKA in the germline V gene (reference sequence). The CDR3 has 16 residues. The CDR3 loop is CSSRWAGLASFHEQFF. The CDR3 nucleotides are TGCAGCTCTAGATGGGCAGGACTAGCTTCTTTCCATGAGCAGTTCTTC.

The chain links TRBV12-3 or TRBV12-4 to TRBJ2-1; the D gene is possibly TRBD1 (5 bases). Trimming pared 3 bases from V and 6 bases from J, leaving 9 bases between. The CDR3 loop spans 13 amino acids. Here the CDR3 DNA reads TGTGCCAGCAGTTTTGGGGCCGGCAATGAGCAGTTCTTC. Translated, it gives CASSFGAGNEQFF.

This clonotype was counted at least ten times. The chain recombines TRBV7-3 with TRBJ2-5; 11 bases are shared with TRBD2. This CDR3 has 13 residues. V trimming: 5 bases; J trimming: 5 bases; junction bases outside the gene matches: 1. CDR1 and CDR2 from the germline V gene are SGHTA and FQGTGA. Written as DNA, the CDR3 is TGTGCCAGCAGCCTAGCGGGAGGCGAGACCCAGTACTTC. It encodes CASSLAGGETQYF.

This clonotype was found many times. Written as DNA, the CDR3 is TGTGCCAGCAGCTCCGCTTCTAGCGGAGTGAACACCGGGGAGCTGTTTTTT. It is translated as CASSSASSGVNTGELFF. The chain employs TRBV7-3 and TRBJ2-2; 7 nucleotides align to TRBD2. V trimming: 4 bases; J trimming: 1 base; junction bases outside the gene matches: 9. Germline CDR1 reads SGHTA; CDR2 reads FQGTGA. This CDR3 spans 17 amino acids.

This clonotype occurred many times. This sequence joins TRBV30 and TRBJ2-1, with no clear D. This CDR3 comprises 11 residues. CDR1 is GTSNPN and CDR2 is SVGIG in the germline V gene (reference sequence). V was cut by 2 bases and J by 10 bases, with 9 bases left in between. The DNA for the CDR3 is TGTGCCTGGAGTCAGCTCGGAGAGCAGTTCTTC. It yields the protein CAWSQLGEQFF.

The J gene is TRBJ2-7, the V gene TRBV11-2; 8 bases agree with TRBD2. This CDR3 has 13 residues. The V gene end was trimmed by 5 bases and the J gene end by 5 bases; junction bases not matched to a gene: 5. The germline gives CDR1 SGHAT, CDR2 FQNNGV. CDR3 in amino acids: CASSPGLDDEQYF. The DNA for the CDR3 is TGTGCCAGCAGCCCGGGACTAGATGACGAGCAGTACTTC.

This clonotype was observed many times. The chain employs TRBV20-1 and TRBJ2-7, with TRBD2 as a possible D gene (6 bases). Germline CDR1 and CDR2: DFQATT and SNEGSKA (reference sequence). Trimming removed 0 bases from V and 2 bases from J, with 20 bases in between. The CDR3 totals 17 residues. CDR3 nucleotide sequence: TGCAGTGCTAGAGATCGAGATGAAACTAGCTACCCCTACGAGCAGTACTTC. Protein sequence: CSARDRDETSYPYEQYF.

This clonotype was recorded at least ten times. The gene calls are TRBV3-1 and TRBJ1-2; D perhaps matches TRBD1 (5 bases). Trimming removed 3 bases from V and 8 bases from J, with 16 bases in between. CDR1 LGHDT and CDR2 YNNKEL come from the germline V gene (reference sequence). The CDR3 contains 14 residues. In nucleotides, the CDR3 is TGTGCCAGCAGCCAGCCCGCCGGGGACGGCGGCTACACCTTC. This translates into CASSQPAGDGGYTF.

At least ten counts were recorded for this clonotype. The J gene is TRBJ2-7, the V gene TRBV28, with D tentatively TRBD2 (6 bases). With 6 bases removed from V and 2 bases from J, the gap between germline ends came to 11 bases. The germline CDR1 and CDR2 sequences are MDHEN and SYDVKM. The CDR3 has 13 residues. This CDR3 reads CASRVGTAYEQYF. CDR3 nucleotide sequence: TGTGCCAGCAGGGTCGGGACTGCCTACGAGCAGTACTTC. The full variable domain, rest sourced from reference TRBV28 and TRBJ2-7, is DVKVTQSSRYLVKRTGEKVFLECVQDMDHENMFWYRQDPGLGLRLIYFSYDVKMKEKGDIPEGYSVSREKKERFSLILESASTNQTSMYLCASRVGTAYEQYFGPGTRLTVT.

This clonotype appeared a few times. V is TRBV2 and J is TRBJ2-5, with D perhaps being TRBD1 or TRBD2 (5 bases each). From germline, CDR1 is SNHLY and CDR2 FYNNEI. CDR3 length: 12 residues. V was shortened by 4 bases and J by 7 bases, with 10 bases between the two germline ends. In DNA, the CDR3 is TGTGCCAGCAGTGGGGGACCGCGGACCCAGTACTTC. It yields the protein CASSGGPRTQYF.

The V call is TRBV4-1, the J call TRBJ2-7; no reliable D call. Looked up from germline, CDR1 is MGHRA and CDR2 is YSYEKL. Trimming stripped 4 bases from V and 1 base from J, with 11 bases between. This CDR3 spans 14 amino acids. The CDR3 loop reads CASSRPDGSYEQYF. CDR3 DNA sequence: TGCGCCAGCAGCCGACCGGACGGTTCCTACGAGCAGTACTTC.